These T cell receptor beta chains were read from a single sample in a study of blood T cell repertoires in COVID-19. Assay used: immunoSEQ multiplex PCR; TCRdb lists only in-frame clones, some missing. The sample contains approximately 180,000 clones, approximately 80% of which appear only once. The source material was peripheral blood. The receptor source for this set is a woman aged 40 to 50 with COVID-19, enrolled during active disease. Each CDR3 is given with its conserved first and last residue. The D gene is left open where the match is weak. Expanded clones get a size class; other rows say once, few or many, or leave the size out.

CASSWGQYNSPLHF TGTGCCAGCAGCTGGGGACAGTATAATTCACCCCTCCACTTT TRBJ1-6 TRBD1 TRBV13 NA
CASKFTGDNEQFF TGTGCCAGCAAATTTACAGGGGACAATGAGCAGTTCTTC TRBJ2-1 TRBD1 TRBV11-3 NA
CASSRGQGNGNTIYF TGTGCCAGCAGTCGGGGACAGGGGAACGGAAACACCATATATTTT TRBJ1-3 TRBD1 TRBV2 NA
CASSEAGGAPYEQYF TGTGCCAGCAGTGAAGCCGGCGGGGCCCCCTACGAGCAGTACTTC TRBJ2-7 NA TRBV6-1 NA
CASSLQREAFF TGTGCCAGCAGTTTACAGAGGGAAGCTTTCTTT TRBJ1-1 NA TRBV28 NA
CASGGLYNEQFF TGCGCCAGCGGGGGCCTTTACAATGAGCAGTTCTTC TRBJ2-1 NA TRBV10-1 NA
CASSNGQTRTDTQYF TGCGCCAGCAGCAACGGACAGACCCGCACAGATACGCAGTATTTT TRBJ2-3 NA TRBV10-1 few
CASSEYKGNGGDGYTF TGTGCCAGCAGTGAATATAAGGGGAATGGGGGGGATGGCTACACCTTC TRBJ1-2 NA TRBV25-1 NA
CATSDLGRNTEAFF TGTGCCACCAGTGATTTGGGCAGAAACACTGAAGCTTTCTTT TRBJ1-1 NA TRBV24-1 NA
CASSPLPSSTGELFF TGTGCCAGCAGCCCTCTACCATCTAGCACCGGGGAGCTGTTTTTT TRBJ2-2 NA TRBV6-2/TRBV6-3 NA
CASSMIANSYNEQFF TGTGCCAGTAGTATGATAGCTAACTCCTACAATGAGCAGTTCTTC TRBJ2-1 NA TRBV19 NA
CASSRGAPGELFF TGTGCCAGCAGCCGGGGGGCCCCCGGGGAGCTGTTTTTT TRBJ2-2 NA TRBV12-3/TRBV12-4 NA
CASTEASGSYEQYF TGTGCCAGTACTGAGGCTAGCGGGAGCTACGAGCAGTACTTC TRBJ2-7 TRBD2 TRBV19 few
CASSGGDNTEAFF TGTGCCAGCAGCGGAGGAGATAACACTGAAGCTTTCTTT TRBJ1-1 NA TRBV2 NA
CASSLNLGVGNTEAFF TGTGCCAGCAGTTTAAATTTAGGGGTCGGAAACACTGAAGCTTTCTTT TRBJ1-1 NA TRBV27 NA
CASSPSRLTRTADTQYF TGTGCCAGCAGCCCTTCGCGGCTGACTAGAACGGCAGATACGCAGTATTTT TRBJ2-3 NA TRBV7-2 NA
CASSFPSSTDTQYF TGTGCCAGCAGCTTTCCCTCTAGCACAGATACGCAGTATTTT TRBJ2-3 NA TRBV7-9 NA
CASSPRQGGNQPQHF TGTGCCAGCAGCCCGCGACAGGGAGGCAATCAGCCCCAGCATTTT TRBJ1-5 TRBD1 TRBV2 NA
CASSDDSGGYNEQFF TGTGCCAGCAGTGATGATAGCGGGGGCTACAATGAGCAGTTCTTC TRBJ2-1 TRBD2 TRBV6-4 NA
CASSRRTGGDEQFF TGTGCCAGCAGCCGCCGGACAGGGGGCGATGAGCAGTTCTTC TRBJ2-1 TRBD1 TRBV6-5 NA
CASTTGTWGNTIYF TGCGCCAGTACGACAGGGACCTGGGGAAACACCATATATTTT TRBJ1-3 TRBD1 TRBV10-1 NA
CASSQAARGLGNYGYTF TGTGCCAGCAGCCAAGCTGCCAGGGGGCTCGGTAACTATGGCTACACCTTC TRBJ1-2 TRBD1 TRBV4-2 once
CASSLGRETYEQYF TGTGCCAGCAGCTTAGGGCGGGAAACCTACGAGCAGTACTTC TRBJ2-7 NA TRBV7-8 once
CASSSGQGRGSGANVLTF TGTGCCAGCAGCTCCGGACAGGGAAGGGGATCTGGGGCCAACGTCCTGACTTTC TRBJ2-6 TRBD1 TRBV11-3 NA
CASSGEAEGYTF TGTGCCAGCAGTGGAGAAGCCGAAGGCTACACCTTC TRBJ1-2 NA TRBV2 NA
CATSGADTEAFF TGTGCCACCAGTGGGGCAGACACTGAAGCTTTCTTT TRBJ1-1 NA TRBV24-1 NA
CASTNYRGQGNQPQHF TGTGCCAGCACCAACTACAGGGGGCAGGGCAATCAGCCCCAGCATTTT TRBJ1-5 TRBD1 TRBV7-9 few
CASSLRIRDRVSYEQYF TGTGCCAGCAGTTTGCGCATCCGGGACAGGGTTTCTTACGAGCAGTACTTC TRBJ2-7 TRBD1 TRBV27 NA
CASSPSSGRITDTQYF TGTGCCAGCAGCCCCTCTAGCGGCAGGATTACAGATACGCAGTATTTT TRBJ2-3 TRBD2 TRBV3-1/TRBV3-2 NA
CASSSLDRNNSPLHF TGTGCCAGCAGCTCGCTCGACAGAAATAATTCACCCCTCCACTTT TRBJ1-6 NA TRBV5-6 many
CASSLALAGVSEQYF TGTGCTAGCAGCTTAGCCCTAGCGGGAGTGAGTGAGCAGTACTTC TRBJ2-7 TRBD2 TRBV7-7 NA
CASPGTEVDGYTF TGTGCCAGCCCCGGGACAGAGGTTGATGGCTACACCTTC TRBJ1-2 TRBD1 TRBV2 once
CASSLGGEKLFF TGTGCCAGCAGCTTGGGGGGAGAAAAACTGTTTTTT TRBJ1-4 NA TRBV7-9 NA
CASSRTRLSNYGYTF TGTGCCAGCAGCCGCACCAGACTCTCGAACTATGGCTACACCTTC TRBJ1-2 NA TRBV3-1/TRBV3-2 NA
CATSRGLGGGQNTEAFF TGTGCCACCAGCAGAGGCCTTGGGGGGGGCCAAAACACTGAAGCTTTCTTT TRBJ1-1 NA TRBV15 NA
CASGATGNYGYTF TGTGCTAGTGGGGCGACCGGGAACTATGGCTACACCTTC TRBJ1-2 NA TRBV12-5 NA
CASSLLTGTVGGYTF TGTGCCAGTAGTCTGCTTACAGGGACGGTCGGAGGCTACACCTTC TRBJ1-2 NA TRBV19 NA
CASRSLASTGELFF TGTGCCAGCAGATCACTAGCGAGCACCGGGGAGCTGTTTTTT TRBJ2-2 TRBD2 TRBV6-5 NA
CASKPGFGGPNNEQFF TGTGCCAGCAAGCCCGGGTTCGGGGGGCCTAACAATGAGCAGTTCTTC TRBJ2-1 NA TRBV4-2 NA
CASSLTAGPSWGEYF TGTGCCAGCAGTTTGACTGCAGGGCCCTCCTGGGGGGAGTACTTC TRBJ2-7 NA TRBV28 NA
CASSLQAGANEQFF TGTGCCAGCAGCTTACAAGCGGGTGCCAATGAGCAGTTCTTC TRBJ2-1 NA TRBV7-2 many
CASSQMRGGETQYF TGTGCCAGCAGCCAAATGAGGGGAGGGGAGACCCAGTACTTC TRBJ2-5 TRBD2 TRBV3-1/TRBV3-2 NA
CASSFVQTRGTDTQYF TGTGCCAGCAGCTTCGTCCAGACGAGGGGCACAGATACGCAGTATTTT TRBJ2-3 NA TRBV7-3 NA
CAGGIKDGELFF TGTGCCGGGGGGATAAAGGACGGGGAGCTGTTTTTT TRBJ2-2 NA TRBV9 NA
CASSNRDRAGGNQPQHF TGTGCCAGCAGCAACCGGGACAGGGCCGGGGGCAATCAGCCCCAGCATTTT TRBJ1-5 TRBD1 TRBV7-9 NA
CASSPWDSDEQYF TGTGCCAGCAGCCCCTGGGACTCCGACGAGCAGTACTTC TRBJ2-7 NA TRBV9 NA
CASSLGPRTGAYNEQFF TGTGCCAGCAGTTTAGGGCCCCGGACAGGGGCTTACAATGAGCAGTTCTTC TRBJ2-1 TRBD1 TRBV28 NA
CASSRTRGGEQYF TGTGCCAGCAGCCGGACACGGGGGGGTGAGCAGTACTTC TRBJ2-7 TRBD2 TRBV5-6 NA